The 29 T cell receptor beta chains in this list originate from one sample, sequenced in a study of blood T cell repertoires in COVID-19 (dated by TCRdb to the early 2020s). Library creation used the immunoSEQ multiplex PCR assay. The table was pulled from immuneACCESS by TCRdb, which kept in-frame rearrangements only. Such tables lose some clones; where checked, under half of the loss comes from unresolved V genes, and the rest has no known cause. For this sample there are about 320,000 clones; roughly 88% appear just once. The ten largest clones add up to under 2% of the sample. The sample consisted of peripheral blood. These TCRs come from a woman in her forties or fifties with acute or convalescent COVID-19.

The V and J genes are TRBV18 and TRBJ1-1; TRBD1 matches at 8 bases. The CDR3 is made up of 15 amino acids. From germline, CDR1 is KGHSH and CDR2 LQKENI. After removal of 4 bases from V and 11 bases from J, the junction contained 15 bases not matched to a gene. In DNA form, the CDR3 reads TGTGCCAGCTCACAAAGCAACCAGGGGGCGGTGGGCGCTTTCTTT. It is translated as CASSQSNQGAVGAFF.

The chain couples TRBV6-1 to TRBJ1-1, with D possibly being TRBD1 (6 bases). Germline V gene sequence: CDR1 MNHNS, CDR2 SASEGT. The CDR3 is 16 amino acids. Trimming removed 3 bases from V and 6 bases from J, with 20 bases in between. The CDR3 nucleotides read TGTGCCAGCAGTGAGGAACCTCCGGGACACAGACCTGAAGCTTTCTTT. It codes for CASSEEPPGHRPEAFF.

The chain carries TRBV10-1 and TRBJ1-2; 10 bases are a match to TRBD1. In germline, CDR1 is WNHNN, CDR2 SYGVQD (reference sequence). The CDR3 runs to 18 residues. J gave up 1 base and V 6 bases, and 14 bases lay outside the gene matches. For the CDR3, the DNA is TGCGCCAGCAGCCCCGGGACAGGGGCCACCCCGCTTAACTATGGCTACACCTTC. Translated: CASSPGTGATPLNYGYTF.

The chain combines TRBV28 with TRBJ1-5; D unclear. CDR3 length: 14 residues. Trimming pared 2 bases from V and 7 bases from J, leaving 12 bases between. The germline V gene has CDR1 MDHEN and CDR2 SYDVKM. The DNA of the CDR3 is TGTGCCAGCAGTTTAGGTAGAGGGTGGCAGCCCCAGCATTTT. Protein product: CASSLGRGWQPQHF.

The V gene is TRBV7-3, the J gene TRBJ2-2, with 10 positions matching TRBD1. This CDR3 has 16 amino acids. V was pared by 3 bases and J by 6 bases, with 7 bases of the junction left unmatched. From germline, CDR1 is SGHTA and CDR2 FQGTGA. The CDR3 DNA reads TGTGCCAGCAGCTTTGACCGGGACAGGGGCTCCGGGGAGCTGTTTTTT. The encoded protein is CASSFDRDRGSGELFF.

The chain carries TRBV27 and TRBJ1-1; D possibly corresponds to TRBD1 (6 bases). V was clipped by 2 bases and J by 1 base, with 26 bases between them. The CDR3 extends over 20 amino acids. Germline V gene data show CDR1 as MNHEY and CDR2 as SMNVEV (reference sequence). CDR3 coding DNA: TGTGCCAGCAGTTTACGGACAGATCCCGGGTACTATTATGAGAACACTGAAGCTTTCTTT. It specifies CASSLRTDPGYYYENTEAFF.

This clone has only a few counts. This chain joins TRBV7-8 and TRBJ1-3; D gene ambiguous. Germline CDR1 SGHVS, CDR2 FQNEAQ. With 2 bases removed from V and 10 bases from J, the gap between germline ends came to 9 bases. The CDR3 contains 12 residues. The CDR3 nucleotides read TGTGCCAGCAGCTTAACTGGTACGACCATATATTTT. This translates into CASSLTGTTIYF.

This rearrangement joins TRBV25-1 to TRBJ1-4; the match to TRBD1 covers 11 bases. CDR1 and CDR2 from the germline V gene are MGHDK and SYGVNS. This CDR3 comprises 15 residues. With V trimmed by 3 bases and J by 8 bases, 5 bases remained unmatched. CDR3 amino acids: CASSDPGQGDEKLFF. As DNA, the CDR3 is TGTGCCAGCAGTGACCCGGGACAGGGGGACGAAAAACTGTTTTTT.

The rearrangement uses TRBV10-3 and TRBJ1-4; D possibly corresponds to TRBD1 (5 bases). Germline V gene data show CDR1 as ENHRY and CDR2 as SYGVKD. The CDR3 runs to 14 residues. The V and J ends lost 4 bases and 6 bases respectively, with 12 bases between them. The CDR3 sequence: CAISAWGRDEKLFF. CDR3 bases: TGTGCCATCAGTGCTTGGGGCCGGGATGAAAAACTGTTTTTT.

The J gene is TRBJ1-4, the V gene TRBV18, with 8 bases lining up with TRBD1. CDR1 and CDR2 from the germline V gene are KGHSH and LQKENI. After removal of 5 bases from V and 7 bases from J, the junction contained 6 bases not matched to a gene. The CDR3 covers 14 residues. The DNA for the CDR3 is TGTGCCAGCTCAACTACAGGGGGTAGTGAAAAACTGTTTTTT. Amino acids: CASSTTGGSEKLFF.

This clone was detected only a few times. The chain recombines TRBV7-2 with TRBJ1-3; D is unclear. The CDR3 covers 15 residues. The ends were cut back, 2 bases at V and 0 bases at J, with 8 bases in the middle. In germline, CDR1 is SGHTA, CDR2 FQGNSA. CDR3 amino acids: CASSLYEASGNTIYF. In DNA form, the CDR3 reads TGTGCCAGCAGCTTATACGAGGCCTCTGGAAACACCATATATTTT.

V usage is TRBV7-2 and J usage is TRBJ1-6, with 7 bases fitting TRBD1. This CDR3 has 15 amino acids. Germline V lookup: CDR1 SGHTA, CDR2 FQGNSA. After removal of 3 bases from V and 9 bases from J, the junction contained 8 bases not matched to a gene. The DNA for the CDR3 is TGTGCCAGCAGCTTGTTGAGGGGGCAAGGTTCACCCCTCCACTTT. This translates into CASSLLRGQGSPLHF. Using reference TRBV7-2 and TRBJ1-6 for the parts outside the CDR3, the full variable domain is GAGVSQSPSNKVTEKGKDVELRCDPISGHTALYWYRQSLGQGLEFLIYFQGNSAPDKSGLPSDRFSAERTGGSVSTLTIQRTQQEDSAVYLCASSLLRGQGSPLHFGNGTRLTVT.

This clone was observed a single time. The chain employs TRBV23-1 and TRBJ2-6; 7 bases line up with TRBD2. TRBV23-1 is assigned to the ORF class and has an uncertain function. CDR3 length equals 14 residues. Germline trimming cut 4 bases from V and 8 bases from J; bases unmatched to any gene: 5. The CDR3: CASSRRGGPNVLTF. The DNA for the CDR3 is TGCGCCAGCAGTCGCCGGGGAGGGCCCAACGTCCTGACTTTC.

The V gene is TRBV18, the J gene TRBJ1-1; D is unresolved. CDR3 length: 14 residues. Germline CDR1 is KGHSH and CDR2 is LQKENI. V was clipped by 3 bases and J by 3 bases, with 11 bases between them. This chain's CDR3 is CASSPLAEYTEAFF. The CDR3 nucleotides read TGTGCCAGCTCACCCTTGGCCGAATACACTGAAGCTTTCTTT.

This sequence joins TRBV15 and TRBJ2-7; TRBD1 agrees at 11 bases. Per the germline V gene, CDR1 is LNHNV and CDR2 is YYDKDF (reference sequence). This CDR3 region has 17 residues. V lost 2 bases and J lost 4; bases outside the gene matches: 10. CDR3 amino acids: CATSRTGQGASNYEQYF. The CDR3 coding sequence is TGTGCCACCAGCAGAACCGGACAGGGGGCGAGTAATTACGAGCAGTACTTC.

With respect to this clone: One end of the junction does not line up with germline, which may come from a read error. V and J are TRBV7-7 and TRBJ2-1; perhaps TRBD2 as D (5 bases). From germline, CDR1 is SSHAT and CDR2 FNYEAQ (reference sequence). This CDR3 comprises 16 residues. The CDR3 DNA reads TGTGCTAGCAGCCAGACCCGAGGGAGAGGGTACAATGAGCAGTTCTTC. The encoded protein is CASSQTRGRGYNEQFF.

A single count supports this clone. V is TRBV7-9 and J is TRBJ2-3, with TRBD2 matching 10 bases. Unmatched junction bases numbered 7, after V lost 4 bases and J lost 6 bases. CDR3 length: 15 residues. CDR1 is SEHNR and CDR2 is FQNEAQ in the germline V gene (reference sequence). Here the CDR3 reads CASSSRLAGGDTQYF. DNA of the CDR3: TGTGCCAGCAGCTCCCGACTAGCGGGCGGGGATACGCAGTATTTT.

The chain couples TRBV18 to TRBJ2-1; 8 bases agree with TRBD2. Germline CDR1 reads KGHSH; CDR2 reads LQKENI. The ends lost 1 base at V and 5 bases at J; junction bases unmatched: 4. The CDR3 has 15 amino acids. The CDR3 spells CASSPLAGGNNEQFF. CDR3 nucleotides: TGTGCCAGCTCACCACTTGCGGGAGGCAACAATGAGCAGTTCTTC.

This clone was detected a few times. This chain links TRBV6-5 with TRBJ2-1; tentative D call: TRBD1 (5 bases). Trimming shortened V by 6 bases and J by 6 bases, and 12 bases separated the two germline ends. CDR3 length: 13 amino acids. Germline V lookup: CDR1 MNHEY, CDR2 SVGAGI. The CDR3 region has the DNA TGTGCCAGCAGGAGAAATAGGGGCAATGAGCAGTTCTTC. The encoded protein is CASRRNRGNEQFF.

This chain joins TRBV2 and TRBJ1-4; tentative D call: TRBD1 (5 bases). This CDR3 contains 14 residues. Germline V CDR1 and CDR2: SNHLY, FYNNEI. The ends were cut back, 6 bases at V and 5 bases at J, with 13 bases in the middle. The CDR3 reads CASRGGEGNEKLFF. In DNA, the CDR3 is TGTGCCAGCAGGGGGGGGGAAGGAAATGAAAAACTGTTTTTT.

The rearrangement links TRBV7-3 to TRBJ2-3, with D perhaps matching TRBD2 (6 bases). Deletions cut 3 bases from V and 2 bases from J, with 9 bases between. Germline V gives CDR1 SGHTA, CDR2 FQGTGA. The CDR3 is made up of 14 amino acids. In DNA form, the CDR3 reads TGTGCCAGCAGCTTTAGCGGCCCCACAGATACGCAGTATTTT. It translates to CASSFSGPTDTQYF.

The CDR3 region has the DNA TGTGCCAGCCGTGACAGGGACAAAAACATTCAGTACTTC. It codes for CASRDRDKNIQYF. V usage is TRBV19 and J usage is TRBJ2-4, with 7 bases fitting TRBD1. The CDR3 is 13 residues long. The germline CDR1 and CDR2 sequences are LNHDA and SQIVND (reference sequence). With 9 bases clipped from V and 3 bases from J, the junction kept 5 bases outside the gene matches.

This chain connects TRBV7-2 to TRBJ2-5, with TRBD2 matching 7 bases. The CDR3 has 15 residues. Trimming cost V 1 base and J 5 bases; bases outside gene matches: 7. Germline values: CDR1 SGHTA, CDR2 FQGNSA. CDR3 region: CASSLGLSGQETQYF. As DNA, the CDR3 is TGTGCCAGCAGCTTAGGGCTTAGCGGGCAGGAGACCCAGTACTTC. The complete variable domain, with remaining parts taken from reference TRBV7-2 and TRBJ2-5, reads GAGVSQSPSNKVTEKGKDVELRCDPISGHTALYWYRQSLGQGLEFLIYFQGNSAPDKSGLPSDRFSAERTGGSVSTLTIQRTQQEDSAVYLCASSLGLSGQETQYFGPGTRLLVL.

This chain's CDR3 is CASSLYRDRAVYSNQPQHF. DNA for the CDR3: TGTGCCAGCAGTCTTTACCGGGACAGGGCGGTCTATAGCAATCAGCCCCAGCATTTT. V is TRBV7-8 and J is TRBJ1-5; the match to TRBD1 covers 9 bases. Germline V gene sequence: CDR1 SGHVS, CDR2 FQNEAQ. The length of the CDR3 is 19 residues. V shed 6 bases and J 0 bases; nucleotides not matched to a gene: 15. The whole variable domain, filled in from reference TRBV7-8 and TRBJ1-5, reads GAGVSQSPRYKVAKRGQDVALRCDPISGHVSLFWYQQALGQGPEFLTYFQNEAQLDKSGLPSDRFFAERPEGSVSTLKIQRTQQEDSAVYLCASSLYRDRAVYSNQPQHFGDGTRLSIL.

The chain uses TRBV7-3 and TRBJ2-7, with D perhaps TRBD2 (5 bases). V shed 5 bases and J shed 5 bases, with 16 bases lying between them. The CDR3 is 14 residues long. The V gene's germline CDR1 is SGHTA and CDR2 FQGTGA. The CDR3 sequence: CASSPTPLANEQYF. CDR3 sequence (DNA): TGTGCCAGCAGCCCCACGCCCCTAGCCAACGAGCAGTACTTC.

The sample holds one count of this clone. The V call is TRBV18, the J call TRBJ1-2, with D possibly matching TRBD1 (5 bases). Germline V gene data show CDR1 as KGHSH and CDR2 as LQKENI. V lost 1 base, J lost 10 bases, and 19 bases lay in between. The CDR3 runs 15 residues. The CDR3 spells CASSPQGTGGEHYTF. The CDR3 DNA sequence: TGTGCCAGCTCACCACAGGGGACGGGGGGTGAGCACTACACCTTC.

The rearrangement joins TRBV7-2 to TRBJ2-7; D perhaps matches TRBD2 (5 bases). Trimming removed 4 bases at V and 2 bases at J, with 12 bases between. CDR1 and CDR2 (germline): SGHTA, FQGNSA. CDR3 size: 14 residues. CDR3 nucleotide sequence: TGTGCCAGCAGCTCGGGCAGAGGGACCTACGAGCAGTACTTC. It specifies CASSSGRGTYEQYF.

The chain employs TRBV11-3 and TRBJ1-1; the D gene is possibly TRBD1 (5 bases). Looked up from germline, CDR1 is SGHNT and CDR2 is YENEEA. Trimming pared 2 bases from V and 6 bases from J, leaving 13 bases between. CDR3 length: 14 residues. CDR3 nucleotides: TGTGCCAGCAGCTTAAGGCAGGGCTACGCTGAAGCTTTCTTT. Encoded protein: CASSLRQGYAEAFF.

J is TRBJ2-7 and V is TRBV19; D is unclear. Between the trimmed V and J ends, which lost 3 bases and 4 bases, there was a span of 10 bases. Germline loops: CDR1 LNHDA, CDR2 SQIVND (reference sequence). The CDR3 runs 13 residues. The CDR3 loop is CASSISELYEQYF. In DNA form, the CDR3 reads TGTGCCAGTAGTATCTCCGAGCTATACGAGCAGTACTTC.